The rows below give T cell receptor beta chains drawn from one sample of a study of cytomegalovirus exposure and HLA in healthy donors. Repertoires were generated with immunoSEQ multiplex PCR, while TCRdb's copy carries only in-frame clones and drops some. The data show some 350,000 clones, approximately 86% seen once. The material sequenced was PBMCs. The source of these receptors is a woman in her 30s in good health and CMV-seropositive. The CDR3 runs from the conserved cysteine through the conserved F or W. The order of the fields is V gene, CDR3 length, clone size, J gene, D gene, CDR3 DNA, CDR3 protein. A D gene is named only where the DNA matches it firmly. Expanded clones get a size class; other rows say once, few or many, or leave the size out.

v_call: TRBV28
cdr3_length: 11
clone_size: -
j_call: TRBJ1-1
d_call: -
cdr3_nt: TGTGCCAGCAGCCGGAACACTGAAGCTTTCTTT
cdr3_aa: CASSRNTEAFF

v_call: TRBV6-5
cdr3_length: 16
clone_size: -
j_call: TRBJ2-2
d_call: -
cdr3_nt: TGTGCCAGCAGTTACTCGAGGCTAGCGAACACCGGGGAGCTGTTTTTT
cdr3_aa: CASSYSRLANTGELFF

v_call: TRBV13
cdr3_length: 12
clone_size: -
j_call: TRBJ1-1
d_call: TRBD1
cdr3_nt: TGTGCCAGCAGCTTAGGCGGGACAGGAGCTTTCTTT
cdr3_aa: CASSLGGTGAFF

v_call: TRBV19
cdr3_length: 13
clone_size: few
j_call: TRBJ1-5
d_call: -
cdr3_nt: TGTGCCAGTTGTGTGGGGGGCAGTCAGCCCCAGCATTTT
cdr3_aa: CASCVGGSQPQHF

v_call: TRBV7-9
cdr3_length: 15
clone_size: -
j_call: TRBJ2-7
d_call: -
cdr3_nt: TGTGCCAGCAGCTTAGCGAGCCAGGGGAGCTACGAGCAGTACTTC
cdr3_aa: CASSLASQGSYEQYF

v_call: TRBV7-2
cdr3_length: 18
clone_size: -
j_call: TRBJ2-2
d_call: -
cdr3_nt: TGTGCCAGCAGCTTAGACGGGCGGGATTTGGTTCGCACCGGGGAGCTGTTTTTT
cdr3_aa: CASSLDGRDLVRTGELFF

v_call: TRBV9
cdr3_length: 12
clone_size: -
j_call: TRBJ2-7
d_call: -
cdr3_nt: TGTGCCAGCAGCCCCGCAGGGCGCGAGCAGTACTTC
cdr3_aa: CASSPAGREQYF

v_call: TRBV5-1
cdr3_length: 11
clone_size: -
j_call: TRBJ2-1
d_call: -
cdr3_nt: TGCGCCAGCATAAGAAACAATGAGCAGTTCTTC
cdr3_aa: CASIRNNEQFF

v_call: TRBV5-6
cdr3_length: 13
clone_size: -
j_call: TRBJ2-2
d_call: -
cdr3_nt: TGTGCCAGCAGCTTGACGGACACCGGGGAGCTGTTTTTT
cdr3_aa: CASSLTDTGELFF

v_call: TRBV19
cdr3_length: 13
clone_size: few
j_call: TRBJ1-1
d_call: -
cdr3_nt: TGTGCCAGTAGTTCTACAAGGAGCACTGAAGCTTTCTTT
cdr3_aa: CASSSTRSTEAFF